Listed here are 21 T cell receptor beta chains from one sample, sequenced in a study of spatial heterogeneity in lung cancer. Specified time point: sample taken at primary tumor resection. Unsorted whole RNA from tumor, nontumor lung or frozen PBMC underwent sequencing. TCRdb re-derived calls from the 5' RACE reads in MiXCR, one entry per CDR3 protein. The profile covers roughly 3,500 distinct CDR3 sequences, with approximately 30% appearing a single time and around 40% taken by the ten largest. The specimen was PBMCs, collected at surgery. These TCRs come from a female donor with early-stage non-small cell lung cancer.

For this clonotype: This beta chain appears as a stray read in a library generated for alpha chains; its size is not informative. The chain is built from TRBV19 and TRBJ2-5; TRBD2 aligns across 11 bases. The CDR3 length is 14 residues. The V gene's germline CDR1 is LNHDA and CDR2 SQIVND (reference sequence). Trimming at V came to 6 bases and at J to 5 bases, leaving 5 bases not matched to a gene. CDR3 sequence reads: CASRTTSGKETQYF. The CDR3 nucleotides read TGTGCCAGTAGAACGACTAGCGGGAAGGAGACCCAGTACTTC.

Only a few counts were recorded for this clonotype. Since it is a stray read in a library aimed at alpha chains, this beta chain has a size that is not meaningful. This chain uses TRBV20-1 with TRBJ2-3; D ambiguous. V was cut by 3 bases and J by 3 bases, with 7 bases left in between. The V gene's germline CDR1 is DFQATT and CDR2 SNEGSKA (reference sequence). CDR3 size: 12 residues. CDR3 region: CSARTLTDTQYF. CDR3 nucleotide sequence: TGCAGTGCTAGGACATTAACAGATACGCAGTATTTT.

Details on this clonotype: This beta chain was picked up by a library intended for alpha chains and is off target, so its count carries little meaning. The rearrangement links TRBV7-9 to TRBJ2-7; 9 nucleotides agree with TRBD1. Losses at the gene ends were 4 bases for V and 2 bases for J; bases not matched to a gene: 6. This CDR3 comprises 15 residues. Germline assignment: CDR1 SEHNR and CDR2 FQNEAQ (reference sequence). CDR3 bases: TGTGCCAGCAGCTCCTCCGGGACAGGGACCTACGAGCAGTACTTC. Amino acid sequence: CASSSSGTGTYEQYF.

This clonotype was seen a handful of times. This beta chain slipped into a library made for alpha chains as a stray read, so its size is not meaningful. The chain recombines TRBV6-2 or TRBV6-3 with TRBJ2-3; unclear D gene. The germline V and J ends were trimmed by 5 bases and 6 bases, with 9 bases remaining between them. This CDR3 has 12 residues. CDR1 is MNHEY, CDR2 SVGEGT, per germline. CDR3 amino acids: CASSGPVDTQYF. In nucleotides, the CDR3 is TGTGCCAGCAGTGGCCCAGTGGATACGCAGTATTTT.

This clonotype was seen a few times. A library prepared for alpha chains yielded this beta chain as an off-target read; its size is of little meaning. J is TRBJ2-1 and V is TRBV12-3 or TRBV12-4; 7 bases are shared with TRBD2. The CDR3 runs to 15 residues. The trim removed 5 bases at V and 8 bases at J, leaving 12 bases unmatched. Here the CDR3 reads CASSDLAAFRDEQFF. DNA of the CDR3: TGTGCCAGCAGTGACCTAGCGGCCTTTAGGGATGAGCAGTTCTTC.

Worth noting for this clonotype: This beta chain was picked up by a library intended for alpha chains and is off target, so its count carries little meaning. This chain joins TRBV28 and TRBJ2-6; unclear D gene. Germline V lookup: CDR1 MDHEN, CDR2 SYDVKM. Deletions cut 8 bases from V and 0 bases from J, with 11 bases between. CDR3 length equals 15 residues. The CDR3 nucleotides are TGTGCCAGCTATCACCGGAGCTCTGGGGCCAACGTCCTGACTTTC. Amino acids: CASYHRSSGANVLTF.

This clonotype was recorded once. Because this beta chain is a stray read in a library intended to capture alpha chains, its abundance should not be given much weight. The V gene is TRBV5-1, the J gene TRBJ2-1; D gene unclear. This CDR3 has 12 amino acids. Looked up from germline, CDR1 is SGHRS and CDR2 is YFSETQ. V lost 2 bases, J lost 5 bases, and 5 bases lay in between. For the CDR3, the DNA is TGCGCCAGCAGCTTCGCCGACAATGAGCAGTTCTTC. It specifies CASSFADNEQFF. The entire variable domain, with the rest obtained from reference TRBV5-1 and TRBJ2-1, is as follows: KAGVTQTPRYLIKTRGQQVTLSCSPISGHRSVSWYQQTPGQGLQFLFEYFSETQRNKGNFPGRFSGRQFSNSRSEMNVSTLELGDSALYLCASSFADNEQFFGPGTRLTVL.

This clonotype was seen a few times. A library made for alpha chains picked up this beta chain off target, so its size means little. CDR3 amino acids: CASQSAVWRSNNEQFF. The CDR3 nucleotides read TGTGCCAGCCAGTCCGCCGTGTGGAGGTCCAACAATGAGCAGTTCTTC. The chain couples TRBV2 to TRBJ2-1; the D gene is possibly TRBD2 (5 bases). The CDR3 covers 16 residues. Between the trimmed V and J ends, which lost 8 bases and 5 bases, there was a span of 22 bases. Germline V gene lookup returns CDR1 SNHLY and CDR2 FYNNEI. Together with reference TRBV2 and TRBJ2-1, the CDR3 gives the full variable domain: EPEVTQTPSHQVTQMGQEVILRCVPISNHLYFYWYRQILGQKVEFLVSFYNNEISEKSEIFDDQFSVERPDGSNFTLKIRSTKLEDSAMYFCASQSAVWRSNNEQFFGPGTRLTVL.

Comments on this clonotype: The library was prepared for alpha chains; this beta chain is a stray read, so its frequency means little. This sequence joins TRBV5-1 and TRBJ2-1; TRBD1 matches 8 bases. V gave up 4 bases and J gave up 5 bases; unmatched junction bases: 8. Germline CDR1 reads SGHRS; CDR2 reads YFSETQ. This CDR3 is built from 15 residues. The CDR3 sequence: CASSPDRVGNNEQFF. CDR3 DNA sequence: TGCGCCAGCAGCCCGGACAGGGTAGGAAACAATGAGCAGTTCTTC.

This clonotype turned up a few times. Little can be read into the size of this beta chain, an off-target read in a library designed for alpha chains. V usage is TRBV9 and J usage is TRBJ2-7; D assignment may be TRBD1 or TRBD2 (6 bases each). The CDR3 consists of 13 residues. Germline V gives CDR1 SGDLS, CDR2 YYNGEE. Trimming left V 0 bases short and J 7 bases short, with 11 bases between. CDR3 bases: TGTGCCAGCAGCGTAGAACAGGGAGGAGAGCAGTACTTC. Residues: CASSVEQGGEQYF.

With respect to this clonotype: The library was prepared for alpha chains; this beta chain is a stray read, so its frequency means little. The chain uses TRBV20-1 and TRBJ2-7; no firm D call. This CDR3 has 14 residues. In germline, CDR1 is DFQATT, CDR2 SNEGSKA (reference sequence). V dropped 3 bases and J dropped 0 bases, with 12 bases sitting between them. The chain's CDR3 is CSASDGPRSYEQYF. The CDR3, as DNA: TGCAGTGCTAGTGACGGGCCCCGCTCCTACGAGCAGTACTTC.

This clonotype is deemed medium-sized. Since the library was made to target alpha chains, this beta chain is a stray read and its abundance is not meaningful. The chain employs TRBV2 and TRBJ2-7; D may be TRBD1 (6 bases). The germline gives CDR1 SNHLY, CDR2 FYNNEI. The V and J ends lost 6 bases and 2 bases respectively, with 17 bases between them. This CDR3 has 15 residues. The CDR3 sequence is CASREEQGQTYEQYF. Here the CDR3 DNA reads TGTGCCAGCAGGGAGGAGCAGGGGCAGACCTACGAGCAGTACTTC. Full variable domain (rest looked up from reference TRBV2 and TRBJ2-7): EPEVTQTPSHQVTQMGQEVILRCVPISNHLYFYWYRQILGQKVEFLVSFYNNEISEKSEIFDDQFSVERPDGSNFTLKIRSTKLEDSAMYFCASREEQGQTYEQYFGPGTRLTVT.

On this clonotype: The library was designed around alpha chains, so this beta chain is a stray read whose abundance carries little weight. The chain uses TRBV29-1 and TRBJ2-3; 7 bases line up with TRBD2. Germline lookup yields CDR1 SQVTM and CDR2 ANQGSEA. Germline trimming cut 2 bases from V and 5 bases from J; bases unmatched to any gene: 10. The CDR3 loop spans 15 amino acids. The CDR3 reads CSVEYNVGGKDTQYF. In nucleotides, the CDR3 is TGCAGCGTTGAATATAATGTGGGAGGGAAAGATACGCAGTATTTT.

The sample holds a few counts of this clonotype. With the library built for alpha chains, this beta chain is off target and its frequency is not meaningful. The rearrangement joins TRBV7-8 to TRBJ2-1; the D gene is possibly TRBD2 (5 bases). The V end lost 1 base, the J end lost 5 bases, and 12 bases lay between the germline ends. From germline, CDR1 is SGHVS and CDR2 FQNEAQ. The CDR3 runs to 15 residues. This CDR3 reads CASSLGRTGNNEQFF. The CDR3 DNA reads TGTGCCAGCAGCTTAGGCCGGACTGGGAACAATGAGCAGTTCTTC.

This clonotype was seen only a few times. A library prepared for alpha chains yielded this beta chain as an off-target read; its size is of little meaning. The chain carries TRBV10-3 and TRBJ2-5; D call uncertain. Germline CDR1 reads ENHRY; CDR2 reads SYGVKD. There are 13 residues in the CDR3. Trimming removed 2 bases at V and 4 bases at J, with 8 bases between. For the CDR3, the DNA is TGTGCCATCAGTGAGCTACCGGGAGAGACCCAGTACTTC. Translating it yields CAISELPGETQYF.

A word on this clonotype: The library was designed around alpha chains, so this beta chain is a stray read whose abundance carries little weight. The J gene is TRBJ2-7, the V gene TRBV18; maybe TRBD1 (6 bases). Trimming removed 3 bases from V and 5 bases from J, with 11 bases in between. Germline V lookup: CDR1 KGHSH, CDR2 LQKENI. This CDR3 is 13 amino acids long. CDR3 nucleotide sequence: TGTGCCAGCTCACCCAGCCAGGGGAACGAGCAGTACGTC. It codes for CASSPSQGNEQYV.

This clonotype was observed a few times. Within a library made for alpha chains, this beta chain is off target, and its count is uninformative. The chain combines TRBV18 with TRBJ2-7; 13 positions match TRBD2. The V gene's germline CDR1 is KGHSH and CDR2 LQKENI. The CDR3 is 15 residues long. J was trimmed by 2 bases and V by 5 bases; bases with no gene match: 3. The CDR3 DNA follows: TGTGCCAGCTCAGGAGGACTAGCGGGGGCCTACGAGCAGTACTTC. Translating it yields CASSGGLAGAYEQYF.

Relative to its sample, this clonotype is medium-sized. This beta chain lies outside the target of a library built for alpha chains; its clone size means little. The gene calls are TRBV7-3 and TRBJ2-3; the D is unclear. The V end was cut by 2 bases, the J end by 6 bases, with 6 bases between. The CDR3 runs to 12 residues. In germline, CDR1 is SGHTA, CDR2 FQGTGA. In DNA form, the CDR3 reads TGTGCCAGCAGCTTAGGAGATGATACGCAGTATTTT. Translating it yields CASSLGDDTQYF.

Worth noting for this clonotype: This beta chain appears as a stray read in a library generated for alpha chains; its size is not informative. This sequence joins TRBV10-3 and TRBJ2-5, with 7 bases matching TRBD1. J lost 4 bases, V lost 0 bases, and 14 bases had no gene match. This CDR3 has 18 residues. CDR1 is ENHRY, CDR2 SYGVKD, per germline. The CDR3 DNA reads as TGTGCCATCAGTGAGTCGACTCCAGAGGGTAGGGGGCCAGAGACCCAGTACTTC. Translated: CAISESTPEGRGPETQYF.

Of note for this clonotype: This beta chain is an unintended read in a library built for alpha chains; its size means little. J is TRBJ2-1 and V is TRBV20-1, with 9 bases aligning to TRBD2. The CDR3 runs 15 residues. V shed 6 bases and J 4 bases; nucleotides not matched to a gene: 10. Germline assignment: CDR1 DFQATT and CDR2 SNEGSKA (reference sequence). The CDR3 DNA sequence: TGCAGTGCGCCTAGTGCTAGCGGGATTTACAATGAGCAGTTCTTC. Translating gives CSAPSASGIYNEQFF.

To note about this clonotype: This beta chain is a stray sequence in a library constructed for alpha chains; its clone size is not meaningful. The chain employs TRBV5-1 and TRBJ2-1, with D unclear. Germline CDR1 is SGHRS and CDR2 is YFSETQ. The length of the CDR3 is 14 residues. V gave up 8 bases and J gave up 5 bases, with 17 bases separating them. CDR3 DNA sequence: TGCGCCAGTAATACGGCCAATCCTAACAATGAGCAGTTCTTC. This sequence encodes CASNTANPNNEQFF.